This entry describes one T cell receptor (beta chain). Its target is not known. Over chemoradiotherapy, repertoires were sampled more than once. The CDR3 loop spans 14 amino acids. Trimming stripped 5 bases from V and 8 bases from J, with 15 bases between. CDR1 is SGHVS and CDR2 is FQNEAQ in the germline V gene. Assay: immunoSEQ multiplex PCR; the TCRdb copy retains only in-frame clones and omits some. The sample has a few thousand clones; roughly nine tenths are singletons. This specimen comes from a study of chemoradiotherapy in HPV16-positive cancers. Study information: Functional T-cell assays on a couple of HPV16-positive patients' cells defined candidate HPV-specific clones and common TCR motifs.

Study-wide findings and caveats: Better recurrence-free survival went with HPV-responsive T-cell expansion in HPV16-positive patients. The functional HPV-specific definition rests on just a couple of HPV16-positive patients.

This chain joins TRBV7-8 and TRBJ1-4; no reliable D call. Sequencing used tumor tissue, obtained from a patient who underwent chemoradiotherapy. The origin of this receptor is a human donor with HPV-associated anogenital cancer. DNA for the CDR3: TGTGCCAGCAGCCGCGCCCGGACGGGGGAAAAACTGTTTTTT. Translating gives CASSRARTGEKLFF. Complete variable domain (other parts from reference TRBV7-8 and TRBJ1-4): GAGVSQSPRYKVAKRGQDVALRCDPISGHVSLFWYQQALGQGPEFLTYFQNEAQLDKSGLPSDRFFAERPEGSVSTLKIQRTQQEDSAVYLCASSRARTGEKLFFGSGTQLSVL.